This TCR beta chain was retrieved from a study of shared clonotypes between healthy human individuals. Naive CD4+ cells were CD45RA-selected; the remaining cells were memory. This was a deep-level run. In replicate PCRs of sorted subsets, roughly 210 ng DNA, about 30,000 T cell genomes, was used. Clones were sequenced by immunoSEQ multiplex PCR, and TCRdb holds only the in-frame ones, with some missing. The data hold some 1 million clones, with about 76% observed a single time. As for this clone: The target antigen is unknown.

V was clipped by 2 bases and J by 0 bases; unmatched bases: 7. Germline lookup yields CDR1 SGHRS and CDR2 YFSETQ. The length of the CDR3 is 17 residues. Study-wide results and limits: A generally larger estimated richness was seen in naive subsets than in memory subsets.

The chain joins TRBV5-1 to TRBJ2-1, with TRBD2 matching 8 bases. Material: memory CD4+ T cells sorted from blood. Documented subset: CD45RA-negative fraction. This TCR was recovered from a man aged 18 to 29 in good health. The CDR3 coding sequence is TGCGCCAGCAGCTTTGGTGCAGGGACTAGCTCCTACAATGAGCAGTTCTTC. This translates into CASSFGAGTSSYNEQFF.